The present TCR beta chain was sequenced within a study of a mutant IDH1 vaccine in newly diagnosed glioma. Across the whole study: Once 4-6 weeks had passed after radiotherapy alone, vaccination started, or it started with temozolomide cycles. Previous treatment comprised radiotherapy, temozolomide, or both, mostly both.

The data were produced by immunoSEQ multiplex PCR, yet TCRdb's version contains in-frame clones alone and is incomplete. The sample has roughly 69,000 clones; 70% to 90% are singletons. The CDR3 is 15 residues long. V gave up 4 bases and J gave up 5 bases, with 16 bases separating them. Germline loops: CDR1 SGHNT, CDR2 YYREEE (reference sequence). Regarding time point: week 35, safety follow-up. It was 300 ug of mutant IDH1 20-mer peptide that made up each vaccine dose, given with topical imiquimod. About this clone: Its antigen is not known.

The TCR sequence derives from a man aged 25-45 years with glioma. The specimen was PBMCs, collected from a glioma patient whose treatment included an IDH1 peptide vaccine. The chain links TRBV5-4 to TRBJ2-1; tentative D call: TRBD2 (6 bases). This CDR3 is CASSLTGEFNNEQFF. In DNA form, the CDR3 reads TGTGCCAGCAGCCTGACGGGAGAATTTAACAATGAGCAGTTCTTC.